The 2 T cell receptor beta chains below were found in one sample sequenced in a study of PD-1 blockade in classical Hodgkin lymphoma. Data came from immunoSEQ multiplex PCR; TCRdb stores just in-frame clones and leaves some out. The table shows tens of thousands of clones, with 82% occurring only once. Every single patient, without exception, relapsed after autologous stem cell transplantation, and brentuximab vedotin exposure varied. Material: peripheral blood mononuclear cells (PBMCs), obtained before the second cycle of nivolumab. The receptors originated from a human donor with classical Hodgkin lymphoma.

The genes are TRBV7-9 and TRBJ1-5, with TRBD1 matching over 8 bases. V dropped 7 bases and J dropped 6; count of bases not matched to a gene: 11. There are 15 residues in the CDR3. Germline values: CDR1 SEHNR, CDR2 FQNEAQ (reference sequence). CDR3 in amino acids: CASTDDRGVGQPQHF. As DNA, the CDR3 is TGTGCCAGCACCGATGACAGGGGAGTTGGTCAGCCCCAGCATTTT.

This rearrangement joins TRBV10-1 to TRBJ2-5; no firm D call. With 0 bases removed from V and 5 bases from J, the gap between germline ends came to 16 bases. Germline assignment: CDR1 WNHNN and CDR2 SYGVQD (reference sequence). This CDR3 comprises 16 residues. Written as DNA, the CDR3 is TGCGCCAGCAGTGAGTCGTATCGCTCCGGCCGGGAGACCCAGTACTTC. Its translation is CASSESYRSGRETQYF.